This TCR beta chain was captured by sequencing in a study of T cells expressing NK-cell markers. TCRdb re-called the 5' RACE reads and catalogs CDR3 proteins one per entry, DNA excluded. Its listing shows 150,000 to 160,000 distinct CDR3 sequences. The CDR3 contains 14 residues. CDR1 is WNHNN, CDR2 SYGVQD, per germline (reference sequence). The origin of this receptor is a woman aged 45-59 years in good health. Source material: blood T cells: a sorted CD56 or NKG2C T cell subset, CD4+ or CD8+ T cells, or bulk PBMC T cells (not recorded which). This chain connects TRBV10-1 to TRBJ2-3; TCRdb selects TRBD2, and the lack of DNA leaves this call unchecked. This chain's CDR3 is CASTGGAGYDTQYF.